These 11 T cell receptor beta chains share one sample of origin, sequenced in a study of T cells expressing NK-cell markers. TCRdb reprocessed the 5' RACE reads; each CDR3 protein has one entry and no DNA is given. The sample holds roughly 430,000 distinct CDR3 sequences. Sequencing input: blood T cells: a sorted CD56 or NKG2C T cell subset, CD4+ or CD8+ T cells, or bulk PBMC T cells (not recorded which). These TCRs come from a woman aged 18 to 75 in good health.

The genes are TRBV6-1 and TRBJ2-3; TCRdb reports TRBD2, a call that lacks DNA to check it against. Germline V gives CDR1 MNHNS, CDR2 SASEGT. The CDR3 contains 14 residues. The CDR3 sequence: CASTLSGRTDTQYF.

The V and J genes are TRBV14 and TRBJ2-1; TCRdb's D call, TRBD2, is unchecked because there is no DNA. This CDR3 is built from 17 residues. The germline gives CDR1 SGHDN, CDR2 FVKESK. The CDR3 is CASSQASGVYSYNEQFF.

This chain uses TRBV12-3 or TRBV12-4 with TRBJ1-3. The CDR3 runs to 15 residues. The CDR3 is CASSDGGYSGNTIYF.

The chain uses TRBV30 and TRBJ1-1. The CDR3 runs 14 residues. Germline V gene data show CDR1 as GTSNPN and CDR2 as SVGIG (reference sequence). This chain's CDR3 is CAWSVGVGGTEAFF.

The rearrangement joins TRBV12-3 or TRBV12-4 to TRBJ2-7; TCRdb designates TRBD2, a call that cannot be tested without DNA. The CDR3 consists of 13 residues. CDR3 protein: CASSFDGGSEQYF.

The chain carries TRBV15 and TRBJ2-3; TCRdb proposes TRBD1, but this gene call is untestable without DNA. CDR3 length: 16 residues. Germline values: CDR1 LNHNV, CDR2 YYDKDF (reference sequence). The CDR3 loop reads CATSRDEGAYTDTQYF.

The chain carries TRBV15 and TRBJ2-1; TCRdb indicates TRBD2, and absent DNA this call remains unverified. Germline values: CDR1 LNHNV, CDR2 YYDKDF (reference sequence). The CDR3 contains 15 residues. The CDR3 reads CATSRASGTHNEQFF.

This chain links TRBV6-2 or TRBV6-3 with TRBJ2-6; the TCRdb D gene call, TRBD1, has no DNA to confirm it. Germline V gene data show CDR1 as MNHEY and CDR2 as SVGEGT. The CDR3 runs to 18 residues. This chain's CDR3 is CASSYLPGFPSGANVLTF.

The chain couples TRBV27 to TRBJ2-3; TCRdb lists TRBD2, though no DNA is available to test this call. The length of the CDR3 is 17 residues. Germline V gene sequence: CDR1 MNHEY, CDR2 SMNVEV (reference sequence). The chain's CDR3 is CASSPISTSWGMDTQYF.

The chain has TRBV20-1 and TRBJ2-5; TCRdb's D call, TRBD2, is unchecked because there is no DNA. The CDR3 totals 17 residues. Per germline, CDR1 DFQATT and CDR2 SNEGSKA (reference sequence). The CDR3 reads CSARDRRPSGQLQTQYF.

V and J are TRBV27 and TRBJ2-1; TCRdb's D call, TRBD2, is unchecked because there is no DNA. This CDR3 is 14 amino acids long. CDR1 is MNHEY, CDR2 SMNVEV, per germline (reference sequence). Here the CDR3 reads CASSWAGGLNEQFF.